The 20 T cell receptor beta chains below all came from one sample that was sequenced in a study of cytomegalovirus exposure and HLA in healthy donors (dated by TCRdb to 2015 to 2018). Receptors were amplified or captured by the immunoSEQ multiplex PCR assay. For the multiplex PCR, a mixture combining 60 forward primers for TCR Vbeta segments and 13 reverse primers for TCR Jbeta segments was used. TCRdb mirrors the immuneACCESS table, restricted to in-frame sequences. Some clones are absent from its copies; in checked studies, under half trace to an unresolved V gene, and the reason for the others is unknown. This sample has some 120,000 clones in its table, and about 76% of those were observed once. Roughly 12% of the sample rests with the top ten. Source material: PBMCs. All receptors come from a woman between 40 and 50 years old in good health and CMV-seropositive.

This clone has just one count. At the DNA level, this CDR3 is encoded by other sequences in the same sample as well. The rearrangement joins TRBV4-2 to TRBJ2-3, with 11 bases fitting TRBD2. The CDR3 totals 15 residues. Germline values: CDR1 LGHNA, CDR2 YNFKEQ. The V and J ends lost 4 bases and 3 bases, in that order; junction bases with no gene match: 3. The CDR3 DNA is TGTGCCAGCAGCCCCCTAGCGGGGGGAACAGATACGCAGTATTTT. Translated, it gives CASSPLAGGTDTQYF.

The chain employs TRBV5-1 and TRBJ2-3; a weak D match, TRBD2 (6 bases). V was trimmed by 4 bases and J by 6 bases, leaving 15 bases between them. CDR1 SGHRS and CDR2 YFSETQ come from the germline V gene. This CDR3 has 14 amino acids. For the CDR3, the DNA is TGCGCCAGCAGCCCAGGACTACCCCCCGATACGCAGTATTTT. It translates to CASSPGLPPDTQYF. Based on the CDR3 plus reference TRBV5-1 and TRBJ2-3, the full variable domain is KAGVTQTPRYLIKTRGQQVTLSCSPISGHRSVSWYQQTPGQGLQFLFEYFSETQRNKGNFPGRFSGRQFSNSRSEMNVSTLELGDSALYLCASSPGLPPDTQYFGPGTRLTVL.

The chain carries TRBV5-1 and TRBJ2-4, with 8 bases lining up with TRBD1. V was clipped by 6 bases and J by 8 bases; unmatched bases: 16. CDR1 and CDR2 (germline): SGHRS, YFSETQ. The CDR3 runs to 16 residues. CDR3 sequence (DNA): TGCGCCAGCACACCGGGGGCAGGGGGCGCATCACACATTCAGTACTTC. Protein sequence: CASTPGAGGASHIQYF.

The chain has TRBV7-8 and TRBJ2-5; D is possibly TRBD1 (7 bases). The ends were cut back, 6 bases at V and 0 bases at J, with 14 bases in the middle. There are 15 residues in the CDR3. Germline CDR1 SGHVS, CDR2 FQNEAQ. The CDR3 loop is CASRGRDSYQETQYF. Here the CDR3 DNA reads TGTGCCAGCAGGGGGCGGGACAGCTACCAAGAGACCCAGTACTTC.

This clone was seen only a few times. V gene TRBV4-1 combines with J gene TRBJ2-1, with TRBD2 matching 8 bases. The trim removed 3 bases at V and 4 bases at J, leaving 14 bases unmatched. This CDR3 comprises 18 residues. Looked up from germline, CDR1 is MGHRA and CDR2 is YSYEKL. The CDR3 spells CASSHGLQRGRHYNEQFF. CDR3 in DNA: TGCGCCAGCAGCCACGGTCTTCAGCGGGGGCGCCATTACAATGAGCAGTTCTTC.

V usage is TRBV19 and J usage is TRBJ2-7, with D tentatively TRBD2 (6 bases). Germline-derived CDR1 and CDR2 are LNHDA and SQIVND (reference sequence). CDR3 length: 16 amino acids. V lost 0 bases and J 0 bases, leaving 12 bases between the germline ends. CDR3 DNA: TGTGCCAGTAGTATAGATCCTAGCGCCAGCTCCTACGAGCAGTACTTC. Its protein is CASSIDPSASSYEQYF.

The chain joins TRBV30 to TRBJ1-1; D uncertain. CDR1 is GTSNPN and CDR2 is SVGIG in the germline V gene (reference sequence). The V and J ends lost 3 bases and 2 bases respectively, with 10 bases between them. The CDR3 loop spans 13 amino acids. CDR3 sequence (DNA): TGTGCCTGGAGACGCGAATTAAACACTGAAGCTTTCTTT. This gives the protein CAWRRELNTEAFF.

For the CDR3, the DNA is TGTGCCAGCAGTTATTCAGGGGGCTTGTGGACTGAAGCTTTCTTT. Translation: CASSYSGGLWTEAFF. The chain joins TRBV2 to TRBJ1-1; TRBD1 matches at 8 bases. Germline V lookup: CDR1 SNHLY, CDR2 FYNNEI. J was trimmed by 5 bases and V by 5 bases; bases with no gene match: 10. This CDR3 contains 15 residues.

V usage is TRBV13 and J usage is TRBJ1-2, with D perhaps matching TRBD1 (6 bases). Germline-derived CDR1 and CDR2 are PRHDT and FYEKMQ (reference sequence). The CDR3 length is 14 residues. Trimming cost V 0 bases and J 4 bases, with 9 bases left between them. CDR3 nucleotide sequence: TGTGCCAGCAGCTTAGGACAGGGCCGCTATGGCTACACCTTC. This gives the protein CASSLGQGRYGYTF.

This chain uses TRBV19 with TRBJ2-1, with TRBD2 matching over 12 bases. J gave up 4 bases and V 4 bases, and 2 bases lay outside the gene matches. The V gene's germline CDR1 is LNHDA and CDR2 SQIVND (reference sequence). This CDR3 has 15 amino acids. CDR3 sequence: CASSRTSGGYNEQFF. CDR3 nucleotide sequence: TGTGCCAGTAGTAGAACTAGCGGGGGGTACAATGAGCAGTTCTTC.

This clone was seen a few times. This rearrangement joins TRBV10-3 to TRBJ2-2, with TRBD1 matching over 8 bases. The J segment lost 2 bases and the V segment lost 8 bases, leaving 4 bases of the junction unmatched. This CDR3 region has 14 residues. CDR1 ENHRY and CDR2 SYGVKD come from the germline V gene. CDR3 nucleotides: TGTGCCATCGCAGGACAGGGTAACACCGGGGAGCTGTTTTTT. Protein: CAIAGQGNTGELFF.

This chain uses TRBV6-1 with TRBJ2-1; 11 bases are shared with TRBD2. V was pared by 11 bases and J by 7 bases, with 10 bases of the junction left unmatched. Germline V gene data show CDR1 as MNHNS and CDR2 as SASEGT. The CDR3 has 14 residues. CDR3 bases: TGTGCCGGCGCCTTAGCGGGGGGGCAGAATGAGCAGTTCTTC. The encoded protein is CAGALAGGQNEQFF.

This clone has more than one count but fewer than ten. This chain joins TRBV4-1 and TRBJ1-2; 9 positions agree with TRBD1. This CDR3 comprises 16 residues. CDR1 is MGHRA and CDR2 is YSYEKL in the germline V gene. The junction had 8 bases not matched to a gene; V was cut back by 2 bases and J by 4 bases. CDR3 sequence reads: CASSQTRDRDRYGYTF. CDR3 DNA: TGCGCCAGCAGCCAAACCCGGGACAGGGACCGCTATGGCTACACCTTC.

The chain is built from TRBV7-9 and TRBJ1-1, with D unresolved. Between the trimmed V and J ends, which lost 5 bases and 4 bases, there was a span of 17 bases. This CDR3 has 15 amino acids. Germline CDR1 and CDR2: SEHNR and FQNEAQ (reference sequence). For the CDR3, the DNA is TGTGCCAGCAGCATAATATTGAGGCAGAGCACTGAAGCTTTCTTT. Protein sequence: CASSIILRQSTEAFF.

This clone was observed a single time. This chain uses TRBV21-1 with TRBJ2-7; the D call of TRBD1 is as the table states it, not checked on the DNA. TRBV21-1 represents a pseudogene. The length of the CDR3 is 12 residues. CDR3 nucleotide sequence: TGTGCCAGCAGCCAAACTCGGACAGGTTCAGACTTC. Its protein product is CASSQTRTGSDF.

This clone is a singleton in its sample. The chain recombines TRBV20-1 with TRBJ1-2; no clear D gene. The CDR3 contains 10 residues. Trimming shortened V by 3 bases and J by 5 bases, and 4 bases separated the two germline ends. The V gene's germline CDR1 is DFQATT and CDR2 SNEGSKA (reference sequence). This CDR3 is CSASEYGYTF. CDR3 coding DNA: TGCAGTGCTAGCGAGTATGGCTACACCTTC.

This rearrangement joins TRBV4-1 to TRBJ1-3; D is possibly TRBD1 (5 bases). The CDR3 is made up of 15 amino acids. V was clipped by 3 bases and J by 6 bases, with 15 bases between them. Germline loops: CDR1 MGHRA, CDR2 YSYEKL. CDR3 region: CASSQIGGKENTIYF. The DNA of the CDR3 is TGCGCCAGCAGCCAGATTGGGGGGAAAGAAAACACCATATATTTT.

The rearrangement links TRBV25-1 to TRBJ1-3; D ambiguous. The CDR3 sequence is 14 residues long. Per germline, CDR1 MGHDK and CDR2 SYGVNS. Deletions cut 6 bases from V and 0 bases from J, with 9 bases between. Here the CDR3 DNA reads TGTGCCAGCAGCGCCCCGGTCTCTGGAAACACCATATATTTT. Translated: CASSAPVSGNTIYF.

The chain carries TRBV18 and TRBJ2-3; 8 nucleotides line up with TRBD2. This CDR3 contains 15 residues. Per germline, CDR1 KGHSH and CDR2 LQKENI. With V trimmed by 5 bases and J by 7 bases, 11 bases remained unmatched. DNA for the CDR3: TGTGCCAGCTCAAGCCCGGGGGGGGGCTCTAATACGCAGTATTTT. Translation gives CASSSPGGGSNTQYF.

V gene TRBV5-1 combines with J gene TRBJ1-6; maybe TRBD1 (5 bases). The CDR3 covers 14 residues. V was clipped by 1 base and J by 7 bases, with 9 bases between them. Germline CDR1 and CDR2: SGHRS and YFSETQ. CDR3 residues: CASSLSGMNSPLHF. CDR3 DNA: TGCGCCAGCAGCTTGTCAGGGATGAATTCACCCCTCCACTTT.